One sample yielded the 29 T cell receptor beta chains listed below, sequenced in a study of T cell repertoires in cytomegalovirus infection. TCRdb redid the calling of the reads with MiXCR, one entry per CDR3 protein. The sample has around 530,000 distinct CDR3 sequences, about 26% seen once. Sequencing input: PBMCs. These receptors originate from a human donor in good health (CMV status not recorded). Some clones in this sample may be carry-over from other donors' samples.

This clonotype was seen a few times. The chain joins TRBV2 to TRBJ2-3; perhaps TRBD1 as D (5 bases). This CDR3 region has 12 residues. V was pared by 3 bases and J by 7 bases, with 8 bases between. Per germline, CDR1 SNHLY and CDR2 FYNNEI. CDR3 coding DNA: TGTGCCAGCAGTGAGCAGGGTAATACGCAGTATTTT. It translates to CASSEQGNTQYF.

The chain uses TRBV7-2 and TRBJ1-6, with D possibly TRBD1 on 6 matching bases. V was cut by 5 bases and J by 7 bases, with 15 bases left in between. Germline V gene lookup returns CDR1 SGHTA and CDR2 FQGNSA. This CDR3 comprises 15 residues. The CDR3 loop is CASSHYRDGNSPLHF. The DNA for the CDR3 is TGTGCCAGCAGCCATTACAGGGACGGGAATTCACCCCTCCACTTT.

This clonotype showed up just a few times. The gene calls are TRBV7-2 and TRBJ2-5; no clear D gene. V shed 3 bases and J shed 5 bases, with 13 bases lying between them. This CDR3 has 14 amino acids. Germline assignment: CDR1 SGHTA and CDR2 FQGNSA. For the CDR3, the DNA is TGTGCCAGCAGCTTTCCCTTGGTTGGGGAGACCCAGTACTTC. Its translation: CASSFPLVGETQYF.

V and J are TRBV28 and TRBJ1-2, with a tentative D call TRBD1 (5 bases). Trimming took 7 bases from V and 8 from J, leaving 17 bases between them. Germline V gene data show CDR1 as MDHEN and CDR2 as SYDVKM. The CDR3 sequence is 13 residues long. The CDR3 protein is CASIAGTVAGYTF. CDR3 sequence (DNA): TGTGCCAGCATCGCCGGGACGGTCGCCGGCTACACCTTC.

This clonotype has a handful of counts. The chain employs TRBV30 and TRBJ2-1; D remains ambiguous. Germline V CDR1 and CDR2: GTSNPN, SVGIG (reference sequence). The CDR3 is made up of 11 amino acids. Trimming cost V 5 bases and J 7 bases, with 9 bases left between them. Written as DNA, the CDR3 is TGTGCCTGGGCTCTGCGGAATGAGCAGTTCTTC. It specifies CAWALRNEQFF.

On this clonotype itself: A much larger clone is a single base away; this may be a read error. The CDR3 reads CASSLAVEFATDTQYF. Written as DNA, the CDR3 is TGTGCCAGCAGCTTAGCAGTGGAGTTCGCCACAGATACGCAGTATTTT. This chain uses TRBV7-9 with TRBJ2-3; D remains ambiguous. The CDR3 contains 16 residues. V dropped 0 bases and J dropped 2 bases, with 12 bases sitting between them. CDR1 is SEHNR, CDR2 FQNEAQ, per germline (reference sequence). The complete variable domain, with remaining parts taken from reference TRBV7-9 and TRBJ2-3, reads DTGVSQNPRHKITKRGQNVTFRCDPISEHNRLYWYRQTLGQGPEFLTYFQNEAQLEKSRLLSDRFSAERPKGSFSTLEIQRTEQGDSAMYLCASSLAVEFATDTQYFGPGTRLTVL.

V is TRBV12-3 or TRBV12-4 and J is TRBJ2-3; no firm D call. The CDR3 contains 15 residues. V lost 6 bases, J lost 4 bases, and 17 bases lay in between. The CDR3 sequence is CASRSRSPRADTQYF. The CDR3 coding sequence is TGTGCCAGCAGATCGAGGAGCCCCCGCGCAGATACGCAGTATTTT.

The chain is built from TRBV6-2 or TRBV6-3 and TRBJ2-5, with D maybe TRBD2 (6 bases). This CDR3 has 15 residues. V was shortened by 3 bases and J by 5 bases, with 16 bases between the two germline ends. Per the germline V gene, CDR1 is MNHEY and CDR2 is SVGEGT. This CDR3 is CASSYSRESRETQYF. The DNA for the CDR3 is TGTGCCAGCAGTTATAGCCGGGAGTCTCGGGAGACCCAGTACTTC.

The chain links TRBV15 to TRBJ2-5, with D uncertain. The CDR3 is 13 residues long. CDR1 and CDR2 (germline): LNHNV, YYDKDF (reference sequence). Trimming shortened V by 0 bases and J by 4 bases, and 6 bases separated the two germline ends. CDR3 loop: CATSRDGIETQYF. In DNA, the CDR3 is TGTGCCACCAGCAGAGATGGAATAGAGACCCAGTACTTC.

The CDR3 nucleotides are TGTGCCAGTCAAGAGGGACTTAAACTGTTTTTT. Residues: CASQEGLKLFF. This chain connects TRBV19 to TRBJ1-4; maybe TRBD1 (5 bases). The germline CDR1 and CDR2 sequences are LNHDA and SQIVND (reference sequence). Trimming took 8 bases from V and 11 from J, leaving 12 bases between them. The CDR3 totals 11 residues. Full variable domain (outside the CDR3, taken from reference TRBV19 and TRBJ1-4): DGGITQSPKYLFRKEGQNVTLSCEQNLNHDAMYWYRQDPGQGLRLIYYSQIVNDFQKGDIAEGYSVSREKKESFPLTVTSAQKNPTAFYLCASQEGLKLFFGSGTQLSVL.

This clonotype showed up just a few times. J is TRBJ2-3 and V is TRBV19; 9 nucleotides line up with TRBD1. Germline V gene data show CDR1 as LNHDA and CDR2 as SQIVND (reference sequence). This CDR3 contains 14 residues. J lost 3 bases, V lost 6 bases, and 4 bases had no gene match. This CDR3 reads CASRVTGGTDTQYF. The DNA of the CDR3 is TGTGCCAGTAGAGTGACAGGGGGGACAGATACGCAGTATTTT.

This clonotype came up a few times. For the CDR3, the DNA is TGTGCCTGCACGGTGAGCTCCTACAATGAGCAGTTCTTC. The encoded protein is CACTVSSYNEQFF. The chain recombines TRBV6-2 or TRBV6-3 with TRBJ2-1; D is uncertain. V shed 11 bases and J shed 0 bases, with 11 bases lying between them. Germline-derived CDR1 and CDR2 are MNHEY and SVGEGT. This CDR3 region has 13 residues.

The sample holds a few counts of this clonotype. V and J are TRBV20-1 and TRBJ2-5, with 7 bases aligning to TRBD1. V lost 0 bases and J lost 3; bases outside the gene matches: 10. CDR3 size: 16 residues. The germline gives CDR1 DFQATT, CDR2 SNEGSKA (reference sequence). This CDR3 reads CSARDFRGQIEETQYF. The CDR3 DNA reads as TGCAGTGCTAGAGATTTTAGGGGACAGATAGAAGAGACCCAGTACTTC.

The CDR3 loop reads CASSLEFQSTQFF. Written as DNA, the CDR3 is TGTGCCAGCAGCTTAGAGTTTCAGTCAACGCAGTTCTTC. This chain connects TRBV11-2 to TRBJ2-1, with D uncertain. Germline CDR1 reads SGHAT; CDR2 reads FQNNGV. V lost 0 bases and J 12 bases, leaving 12 bases between the germline ends. This CDR3 is built from 13 residues.

This clonotype was detected ten times or more. The genes are TRBV7-2 and TRBJ1-4, with D tentatively TRBD1 (5 bases). V dropped 5 bases and J dropped 7 bases, with 11 bases sitting between them. CDR3 length: 13 amino acids. Germline V lookup: CDR1 SGHTA, CDR2 FQGNSA. The DNA of the CDR3 is TGTGCCAGCAGCGGTCAGAGGGGTGAAAAACTGTTTTTT. Amino acid sequence: CASSGQRGEKLFF.

The rearrangement uses TRBV11-2 and TRBJ2-3, with D perhaps matching TRBD1 (5 bases). Germline-derived CDR1 and CDR2 are SGHAT and FQNNGV. V lost 2 bases to trimming and J lost 3 bases, with 9 bases between them. The CDR3 has 14 residues. CDR3 region: CASSLQGWTDTQYF. The DNA of the CDR3 is TGTGCCAGCAGCTTACAGGGCTGGACAGATACGCAGTATTTT.

J is TRBJ1-2 and V is TRBV11-3; D remains unclear. Trimming stripped 1 base from V and 2 bases from J, with 17 bases between. CDR1 is SGHNT and CDR2 is YENEEA in the germline V gene. The CDR3 length is 17 residues. CDR3 DNA sequence: TGTGCCAGCAGCTTAGCGGGGATCGGAGTCGAGAACTATGGCTACACCTTC. Protein product: CASSLAGIGVENYGYTF.

This clonotype was counted only a few times. J is TRBJ2-7 and V is TRBV25-1; weak D call: TRBD2 (6 bases). V was clipped by 3 bases and J by 2 bases, with 14 bases between them. Germline CDR1 is MGHDK and CDR2 is SYGVNS. This CDR3 has 15 amino acids. The CDR3 bases are TGTGCCAGCAGTGACTGGGGGAGGAGGCCCTACGAGCAGTACGTC. Its translation is CASSDWGRRPYEQYV.

This clonotype was seen a handful of times. The V gene is TRBV12-5, the J gene TRBJ2-1; TRBD2 might be the D (6 bases). The germline gives CDR1 LGHNT, CDR2 FRNRAP. This CDR3 has 12 amino acids. V was trimmed by 0 bases and J by 10 bases, leaving 7 bases between them. The CDR3 region is CASGLVTSEQFF. The CDR3 DNA reads TGTGCTAGTGGTTTGGTCACTAGCGAGCAGTTCTTC.

The J gene is TRBJ2-3, the V gene TRBV7-2; 10 bases align to TRBD1. V shed 5 bases, J shed 4 bases, and the junction held 6 bases outside the gene matches. This CDR3 is built from 15 residues. Germline V CDR1 and CDR2: SGHTA, FQGNSA. The DNA of the CDR3 is TGTGCCAGCAGCCGGGACAGGGGTTTCGCAGATACGCAGTATTTT. The encoded protein is CASSRDRGFADTQYF.

The chain joins TRBV6-2 or TRBV6-3 to TRBJ2-7; D not certain. V was shortened by 4 bases and J by 0 bases, with 13 bases between the two germline ends. There are 15 residues in the CDR3. Germline CDR1 MNHEY, CDR2 SVGEGT. The chain's CDR3 is CASSSSAVSSYEQYV. The DNA of the CDR3 is TGTGCCAGCAGTTCCTCAGCTGTTAGCTCCTACGAGCAGTACGTC.

This rearrangement joins TRBV7-9 to TRBJ2-1; maybe TRBD1 (6 bases). Germline lookup yields CDR1 SEHNR and CDR2 FQNEAQ (reference sequence). V was clipped by 5 bases and J by 5 bases, with 16 bases between them. The CDR3 length is 15 residues. CDR3 sequence: CASSDRDIINNEQFF. CDR3 in DNA: TGTGCCAGCAGCGACCGGGACATAATAAACAATGAGCAGTTCTTC.

This chain joins TRBV5-1 and TRBJ1-2; D might be TRBD1 (6 bases). This CDR3 region has 15 residues. The V and J ends lost 4 bases and 3 bases respectively, with 16 bases between them. Germline CDR1 SGHRS, CDR2 YFSETQ. Here the CDR3 DNA reads TGCGCCAGCAGCAAAAACAGGGTCAGTGACTATGGCTACACCTTC. Protein product: CASSKNRVSDYGYTF. The full variable domain, its missing parts supplied by reference TRBV5-1 and TRBJ1-2, is KAGVTQTPRYLIKTRGQQVTLSCSPISGHRSVSWYQQTPGQGLQFLFEYFSETQRNKGNFPGRFSGRQFSNSRSEMNVSTLELGDSALYLCASSKNRVSDYGYTFGSGTRLTVV.

This clonotype has at least ten counts. V gene TRBV4-1 combines with J gene TRBJ2-7; TRBD2 matches 11 bases. After removal of 1 base from V and 3 bases from J, the junction contained 2 bases not matched to a gene. This CDR3 has 15 amino acids. Germline CDR1 is MGHRA and CDR2 is YSYEKL. The CDR3 DNA follows: TGCGCCAGCAGCCAAGGGGGGACTAGCGGCTACGAGCAGTACGTC. It encodes CASSQGGTSGYEQYV.

This clonotype was counted between two and nine times. The DNA of the CDR3 is TGTGCCAGTAGTAGAGGGACTAGCGGGGGCAATGAGCAGTTCTTC. Its protein is CASSRGTSGGNEQFF. The chain combines TRBV19 with TRBJ2-1; 14 nucleotides agree with TRBD2. Trimming at V came to 4 bases and at J to 6 bases, leaving 2 bases not matched to a gene. CDR1 is LNHDA and CDR2 is SQIVND in the germline V gene (reference sequence). CDR3 length: 15 residues. The variable domain in full, with the rest retrieved from reference TRBV19 and TRBJ2-1, is DGGITQSPKYLFRKEGQNVTLSCEQNLNHDAMYWYRQDPGQGLRLIYYSQIVNDFQKGDIAEGYSVSREKKESFPLTVTSAQKNPTAFYLCASSRGTSGGNEQFFGPGTRLTVL.

In its sample, this clonotype was seen many times. V gene TRBV7-2 combines with J gene TRBJ2-1; D uncertain. V was shortened by 3 bases and J by 5 bases, with 8 bases between the two germline ends. Germline CDR1 is SGHTA and CDR2 is FQGNSA. The CDR3 is 13 amino acids. CDR3 sequence: CASSFALNNEQFF. The CDR3 region has the DNA TGTGCCAGCAGCTTCGCCCTCAACAATGAGCAGTTCTTC.

This clonotype was counted between two and nine times. The genes are TRBV20-1 and TRBJ2-1, with D possibly TRBD2 on 7 matching bases. The CDR3 spans 15 residues. CDR1 and CDR2 from the germline V gene are DFQATT and SNEGSKA (reference sequence). V lost 6 bases, J lost 6 bases, and 21 bases lay in between. The CDR3 DNA reads TGCAGTGCCCCCGCCGCCGGGGGGCCCGCCAATGAGCAGTTCTTC. Encoded protein: CSAPAAGGPANEQFF.

Only a few counts were recorded for this clonotype. This chain links TRBV7-2 with TRBJ2-2; 15 nucleotides agree with TRBD2. This CDR3 comprises 17 residues. Germline CDR1 and CDR2: SGHTA and FQGNSA. V shed 7 bases and J 6 bases; nucleotides not matched to a gene: 9. DNA of the CDR3: TGTGCCAGCACCCCCGGGACTAGCGGGAGGCGGTCCGGGGAGCTGTTTTTT. This translates into CASTPGTSGRRSGELFF. Full variable domain (missing parts from reference TRBV7-2 and TRBJ2-2): GAGVSQSPSNKVTEKGKDVELRCDPISGHTALYWYRQSLGQGLEFLIYFQGNSAPDKSGLPSDRFSAERTGGSVSTLTIQRTQQEDSAVYLCASTPGTSGRRSGELFFGEGSRLTVL.

The chain couples TRBV20-1 to TRBJ1-5, with D maybe TRBD1 (5 bases). The CDR3 length is 17 residues. The V end was cut by 4 bases, the J end by 1 base, with 20 bases between. The germline V gene has CDR1 DFQATT and CDR2 SNEGSKA (reference sequence). The CDR3 region is CSAMGPLLVVSNQPQHF. The CDR3 coding sequence is TGCAGTGCTATGGGGCCTTTATTGGTAGTAAGCAATCAGCCCCAGCATTTT.